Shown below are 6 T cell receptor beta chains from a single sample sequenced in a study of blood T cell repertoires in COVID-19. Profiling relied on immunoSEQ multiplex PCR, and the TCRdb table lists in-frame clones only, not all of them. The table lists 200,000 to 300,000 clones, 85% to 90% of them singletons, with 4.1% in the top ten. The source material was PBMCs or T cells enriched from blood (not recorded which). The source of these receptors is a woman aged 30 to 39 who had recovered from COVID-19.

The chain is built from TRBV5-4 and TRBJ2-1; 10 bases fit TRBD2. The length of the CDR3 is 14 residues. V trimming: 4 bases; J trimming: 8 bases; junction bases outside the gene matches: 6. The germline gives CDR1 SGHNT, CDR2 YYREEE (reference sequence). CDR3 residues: CASSSPGTSDEQFF. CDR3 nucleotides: TGTGCCAGCAGCAGCCCAGGGACTAGCGATGAGCAGTTCTTC.

The CDR3 loop reads CASSVGLVSGGTEAFF. CDR3 nucleotide sequence: TGTGCCAGCAGCGTAGGCCTGGTGTCAGGGGGCACTGAAGCTTTCTTT. The rearrangement links TRBV9 to TRBJ1-1, with 7 bases aligning to TRBD1. The V and J ends lost 0 bases and 4 bases, in that order; junction bases with no gene match: 9. The germline gives CDR1 SGDLS, CDR2 YYNGEE. The CDR3 has 16 residues.

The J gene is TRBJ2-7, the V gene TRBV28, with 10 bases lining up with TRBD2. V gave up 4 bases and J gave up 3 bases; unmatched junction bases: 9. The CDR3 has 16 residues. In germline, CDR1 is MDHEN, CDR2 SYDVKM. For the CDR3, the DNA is TGTGCCAGCAGTTCTCGACTAGCGGGCCTCTTCTACGAGCAGTACTTC. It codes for CASSSRLAGLFYEQYF.

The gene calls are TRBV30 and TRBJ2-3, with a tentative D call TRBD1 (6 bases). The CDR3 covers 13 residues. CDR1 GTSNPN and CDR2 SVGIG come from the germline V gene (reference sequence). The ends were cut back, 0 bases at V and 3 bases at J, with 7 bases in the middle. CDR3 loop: CAWSVRGTDTQYF. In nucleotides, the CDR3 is TGTGCCTGGAGTGTAAGGGGGACAGATACGCAGTATTTT.

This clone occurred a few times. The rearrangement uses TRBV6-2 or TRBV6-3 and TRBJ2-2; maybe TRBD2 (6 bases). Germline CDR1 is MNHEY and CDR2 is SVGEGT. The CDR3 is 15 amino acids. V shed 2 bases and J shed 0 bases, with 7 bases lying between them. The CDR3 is CASSYGLTNTGELFF. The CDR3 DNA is TGTGCCAGCAGTTACGGACTAACGAACACCGGGGAGCTGTTTTTT.

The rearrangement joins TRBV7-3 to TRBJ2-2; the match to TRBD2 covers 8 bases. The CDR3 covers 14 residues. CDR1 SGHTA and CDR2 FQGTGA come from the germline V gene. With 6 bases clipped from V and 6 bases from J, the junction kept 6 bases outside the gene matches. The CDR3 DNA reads TGTGCCAGCAGGGGTAGCGGGATGTCCGGGGAGCTGTTTTTT. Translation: CASRGSGMSGELFF.